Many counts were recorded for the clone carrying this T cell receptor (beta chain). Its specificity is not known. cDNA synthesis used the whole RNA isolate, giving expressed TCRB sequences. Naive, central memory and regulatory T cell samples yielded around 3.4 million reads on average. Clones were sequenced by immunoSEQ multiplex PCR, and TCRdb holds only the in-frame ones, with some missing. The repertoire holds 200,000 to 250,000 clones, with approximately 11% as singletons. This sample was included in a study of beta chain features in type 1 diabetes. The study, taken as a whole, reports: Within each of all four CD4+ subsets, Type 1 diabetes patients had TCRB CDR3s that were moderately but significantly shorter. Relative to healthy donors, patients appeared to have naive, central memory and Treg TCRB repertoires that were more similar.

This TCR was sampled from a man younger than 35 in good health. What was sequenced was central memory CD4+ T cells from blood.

In DNA, the CDR3 is TGTGCCAGCAGTGCCAGGCGCACAGATACGCAGTATTTT. Translated: CASSARRTDTQYF. V and J are TRBV2 and TRBJ2-3; D is ambiguous. The CDR3 covers 13 residues. The V gene lost 4 bases and the J gene lost 1 base, with 6 bases spanning the gap. Looked up from germline, CDR1 is SNHLY and CDR2 is FYNNEI.